Detailed here is one TCR beta chain. Under the authors' procedure: Amplified reference gene primers provided the basis for estimating nucleated cell counts. The table came from immunoSEQ multiplex PCR; TCRdb's copy has only in-frame clones and leaves some out. That table supplies the V and J calls and clone size; D and trimming were determined from the DNA. The top ten hold roughly 2.4% of the sample, which has 230,000 or so clones, about nine tenths seen once. Assignment of participants to cohorts was predicated upon participant-reported clinical history. The CDR3 is made up of 13 amino acids. The ends lost 5 bases at V and 9 bases at J; junction bases unmatched: 6. Germline-derived CDR1 and CDR2 are KGHSH and LQKENI. The data originate from a study of blood T cell repertoires in COVID-19. Study-level information: From T cells, B-cell-depleted T cells, or PBMCs came the material, which was cDNA or gDNA.

The source of this sequence is a woman in her forties with acute COVID-19. The J gene is TRBJ1-3, the V gene TRBV18; 8 bases align to TRBD1. The sample comprised PBMCs or T cells enriched from blood (not recorded which). CDR3 in DNA: TGTGCCAGCTCATCCGGACAGGGAGTCACCATATATTTT. The encoded protein is CASSSGQGVTIYF. The complete variable domain, with remaining parts taken from reference TRBV18 and TRBJ1-3, reads NAGVMQNPRHLVRRRGQEARLRCSPMKGHSHVYWYRQLPEEGLKFMVYLQKENIIDESGMPKERFSAEFPKEGPSILRIQQVVRGDSAAYFCASSSGQGVTIYFGEGSWLTVV.